This entry concerns a single TCR beta chain. Its antigen is still unknown. The sample originates from a study of graft-versus-host responses after intestinal transplantation. The CDR3 runs to 16 residues. Per germline, CDR1 KGHSH and CDR2 LQKENI. The V and J ends lost 3 bases and 5 bases, in that order; junction bases with no gene match: 9. Repertoires were generated with immunoSEQ multiplex PCR, while TCRdb's copy carries only in-frame clones and drops some. The table includes 95,000 to 110,000 clones, approximately 93% detected once. The rearrangement uses TRBV18 and TRBJ1-4; 7 nucleotides align to TRBD1. Sequenced material: unstimulated CD8+ T cells sorted from spleen or lymph node cells, taken before intestinal transplant. This receptor was obtained from a human donor who received an intestinal transplant. The CDR3 loop is CASSPREGTANEKLFF. CDR3 nucleotide sequence: TGTGCCAGCTCACCCCGGGAAGGGACAGCAAATGAAAAACTGTTTTTT.